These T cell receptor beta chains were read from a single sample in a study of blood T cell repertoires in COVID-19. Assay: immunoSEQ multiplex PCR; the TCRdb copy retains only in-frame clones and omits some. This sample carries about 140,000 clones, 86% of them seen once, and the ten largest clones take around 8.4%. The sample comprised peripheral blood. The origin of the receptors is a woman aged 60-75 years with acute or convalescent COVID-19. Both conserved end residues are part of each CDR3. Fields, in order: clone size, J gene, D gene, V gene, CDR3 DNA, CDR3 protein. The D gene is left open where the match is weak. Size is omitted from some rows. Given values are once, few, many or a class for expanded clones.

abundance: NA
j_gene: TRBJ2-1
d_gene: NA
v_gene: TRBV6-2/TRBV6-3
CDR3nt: TGTGCCAGCAGCCCTAGGGGGGGGTTGGGCTCCTACAATGAGCAGTTCTTC
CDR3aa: CASSPRGGLGSYNEQFF

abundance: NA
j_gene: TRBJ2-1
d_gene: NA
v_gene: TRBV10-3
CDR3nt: TGTGCCATCAGTAGCGGGTCAAACAATGAGCAGTTCTTC
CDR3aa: CAISSGSNNEQFF

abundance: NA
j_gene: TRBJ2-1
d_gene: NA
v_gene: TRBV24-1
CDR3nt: TGTGCCACCAGTGACCCCCAGGGCGGCTACAATGAGCAGTTCTTC
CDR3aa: CATSDPQGGYNEQFF

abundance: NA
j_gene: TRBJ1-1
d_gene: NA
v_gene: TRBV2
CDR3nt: TGTGCCAGCAGGGGTTCGGACAGAGGGGGCACTGAAGCTTTCTTT
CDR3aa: CASRGSDRGGTEAFF

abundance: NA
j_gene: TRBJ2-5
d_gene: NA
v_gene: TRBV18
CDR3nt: TGTGCCAGCTCACCTAACTTGGAGACCCAGTACTTC
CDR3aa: CASSPNLETQYF

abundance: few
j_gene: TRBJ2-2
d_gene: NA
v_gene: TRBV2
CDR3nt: TGTGCCAGCAGTGACAGGTTATACACCGGGGAGCTGTTTTTT
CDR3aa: CASSDRLYTGELFF

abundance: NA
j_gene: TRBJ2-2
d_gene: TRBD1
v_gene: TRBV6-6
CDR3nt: TGTGCCAGCAGTCCGAGAGACAGGGGTGAATATTTGAACACCGGGGAGCTGTTTTTT
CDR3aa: CASSPRDRGEYLNTGELFF

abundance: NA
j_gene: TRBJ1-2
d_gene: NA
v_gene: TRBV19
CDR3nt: TGTGCCAGTAGTATAAATGGCAGGGATGGTGGCTACACCTTC
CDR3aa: CASSINGRDGGYTF

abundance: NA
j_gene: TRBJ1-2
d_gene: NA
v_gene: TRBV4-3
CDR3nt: TGCGCCAGCAGCCAAGATGGTGAGGTCTATGGCTACACCTTC
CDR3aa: CASSQDGEVYGYTF

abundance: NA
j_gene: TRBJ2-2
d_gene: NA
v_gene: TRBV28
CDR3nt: TGTGCCAGCAGTTTAGCCGGGAACACCGGGGAGCTGTTTTTT
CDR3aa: CASSLAGNTGELFF

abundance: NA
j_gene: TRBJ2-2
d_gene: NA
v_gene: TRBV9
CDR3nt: TGTGCCAGCAGCGTAGGGTCTAGCGAAAACACCGGGGAGCTGTTTTTT
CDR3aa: CASSVGSSENTGELFF

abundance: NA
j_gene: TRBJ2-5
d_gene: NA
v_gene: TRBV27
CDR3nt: TGTGCCAGCAGTTTATACGGACTCGGGGCCCAGTACTTC
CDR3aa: CASSLYGLGAQYF

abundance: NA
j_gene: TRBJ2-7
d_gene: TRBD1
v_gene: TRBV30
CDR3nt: TGTGCCTGGAGTCCCGGGACAGAACTAGACGAGCAGTACTTC
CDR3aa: CAWSPGTELDEQYF

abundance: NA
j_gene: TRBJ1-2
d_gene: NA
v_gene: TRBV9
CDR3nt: TGTGCCAGCAGCGTAGCGGCCAGCGATAACTATGGCTACACCTTC
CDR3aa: CASSVAASDNYGYTF

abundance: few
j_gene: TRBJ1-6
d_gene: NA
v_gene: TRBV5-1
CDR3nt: TGCGCCAGCAGCGCGGGGAGACATGACCTCCACTTT
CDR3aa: CASSAGRHDLHF

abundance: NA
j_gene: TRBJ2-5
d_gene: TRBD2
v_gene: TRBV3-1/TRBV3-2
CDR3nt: TGTGCCAGCAGAGCGGGGGGGCCACAAGAGACCCAGTACTTC
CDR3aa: CASRAGGPQETQYF

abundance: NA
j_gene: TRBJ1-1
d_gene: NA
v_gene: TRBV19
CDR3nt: TGTGCCAGTAGTATACGACAGTTGAACACTGAAGCTTTCTTT
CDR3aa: CASSIRQLNTEAFF

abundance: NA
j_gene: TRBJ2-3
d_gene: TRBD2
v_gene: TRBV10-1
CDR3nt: TGCGCCAGCAGTGAGTCGGTGGGGGGGACAGATACGCAGTATTTT
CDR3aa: CASSESVGGTDTQYF

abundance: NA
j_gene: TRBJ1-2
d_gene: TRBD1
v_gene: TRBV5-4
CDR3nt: TGTGCCAGCAGCTTGGTCGCAGGGGGAAACTATGGCTACACCTTC
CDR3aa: CASSLVAGGNYGYTF

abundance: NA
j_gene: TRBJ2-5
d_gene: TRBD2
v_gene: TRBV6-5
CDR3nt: TGTGCCAGCAGAGTGCAGGGAGGGTGGGAGACCCAGTACTTC
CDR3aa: CASRVQGGWETQYF

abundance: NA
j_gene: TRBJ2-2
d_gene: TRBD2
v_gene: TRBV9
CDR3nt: TGTGCCAGCAGCGTAACTAGCGAGGGCACCGGGGAGCTGTTTTTT
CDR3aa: CASSVTSEGTGELFF

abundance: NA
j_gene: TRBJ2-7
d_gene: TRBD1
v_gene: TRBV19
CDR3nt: TGTGCCAGTAGTATAGGGGGGGTCGGGACAGGTACCTACGAGCAGTACTTC
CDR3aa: CASSIGGVGTGTYEQYF

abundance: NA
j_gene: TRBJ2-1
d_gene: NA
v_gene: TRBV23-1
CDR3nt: TGCGCCAGCAGTCTTGCTCAGGTTTTCACCCCTCCCTACAATGAGCAGTTCTTC
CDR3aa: CASSLAQVFTPPYNEQFF

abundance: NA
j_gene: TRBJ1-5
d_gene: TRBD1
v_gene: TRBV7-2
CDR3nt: TGTGCCAGCAGCTTAGCTACAGGGGTCCAGCCCCAGCATTTT
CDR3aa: CASSLATGVQPQHF

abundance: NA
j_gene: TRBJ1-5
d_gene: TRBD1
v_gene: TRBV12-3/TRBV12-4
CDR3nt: TGTGCCAGCACAGGACAGGGGGGTCAGCCCCAGCATTTT
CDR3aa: CASTGQGGQPQHF

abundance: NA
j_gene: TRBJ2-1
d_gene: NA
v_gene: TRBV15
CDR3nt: TGTGCCACCAGCAGAGATCTAGACTTGGATGAGCAGTTCTTC
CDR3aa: CATSRDLDLDEQFF

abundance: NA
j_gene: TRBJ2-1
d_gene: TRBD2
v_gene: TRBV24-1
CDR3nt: TGTGCCACCAGTCCGACTAGCGGGGGGCCTAGTGAGCAGTTCTTC
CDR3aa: CATSPTSGGPSEQFF

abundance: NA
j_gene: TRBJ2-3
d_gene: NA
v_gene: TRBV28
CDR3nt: TGTGCCAGCAGTTTCTGGCGGGGTCTAGATACGCAGTATTTT
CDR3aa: CASSFWRGLDTQYF

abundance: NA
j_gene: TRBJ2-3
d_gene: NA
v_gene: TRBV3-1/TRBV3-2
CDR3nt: TGTGCCAGCAGCCAAGATCCCCCTCCCACAGATACGCAGTATTTT
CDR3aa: CASSQDPPPTDTQYF